The clone carrying this T cell receptor (beta chain) occurred once. The data stem from a study of blood T cell repertoires in COVID-19. Across the whole study: Acute and convalescent COVID-19 samples came from the United States, Italy and Spain. Sources were T cells, B-cell-depleted T cells, or PBMCs; the material itself was cDNA or gDNA.

Germline CDR1 is LNHDA and CDR2 is SQIVND (reference sequence). V lost 5 bases, J lost 3 bases, and 10 bases stayed unmatched. CDR3 size: 16 residues. In the original processing: Estimates of nucleated cell counts were drawn from the amplification of reference gene primers. The assay was immunoSEQ multiplex PCR, and TCRdb's table has in-frame clones only and misses some. V and J calls and clone size are given by that table; D and trimming were obtained from the DNA. The sample includes about 140,000 clones, 75% to 90% of them seen just once. This chain uses TRBV19 with TRBJ2-3, with 8 bases that match TRBD1. The sequence came from a woman in her fifties or sixties with active COVID-19. Sequencing input: peripheral blood. The CDR3 DNA reads TGTGCCAGTAGTCCCCGGACAGGGATGGGGACAGATACGCAGTATTTT. This encodes CASSPRTGMGTDTQYF.